This T cell receptor (beta chain) emerged from a study of shared clonotypes between healthy human individuals. The assay was immunoSEQ multiplex PCR, and TCRdb's table has in-frame clones only and misses some. Of around 1 million clones listed, about 80% are singletons. This CDR3 has 14 residues. Looked up from germline, CDR1 is SQVTM and CDR2 is ANQGSEA. V lost 6 bases and J 0 bases, leaving 13 bases between the germline ends. The receptor comes from a man aged 18 to 29 in good health. The gene calls are TRBV29-1 and TRBJ2-3; a possible D gene is TRBD2 (5 bases). The source material was memory CD4+ T cells sorted from blood. Subset denoted: CD45RA-negative fraction. CDR3 nucleotide sequence: TGCAGCGTGGCAACTAGTGCCAGCACAGATACGCAGTATTTT. This gives the protein CSVATSASTDTQYF.